This is a list of T cell receptor beta chains from one sample in a study of blood T cell repertoires in COVID-19. Data came from immunoSEQ multiplex PCR; TCRdb stores just in-frame clones and leaves some out. The profile shows roughly 140,000 clones, almost 80% of them singletons. The sequenced material came from peripheral blood. These receptors came from a man aged 50 to 60 with active or convalescent COVID-19. CDR3s include the opening cysteine and the closing phenylalanine or tryptophan. Size is omitted from some rows. Given values are once, few, many or a class for expanded clones.

cdr3_aa clone_size v_call cdr3_length
CASSGAWRGSSYEQYF NA TRBV19 16
CATSESTGGPYEQYF NA TRBV24-1 15
CATSLALLSGPGELFF NA TRBV24-1 16
CATSGTRDRGLNEQFF NA TRBV24-1 16
CASVKAGGYNEQFF NA TRBV28 14
CATARGSYNSPLHF NA TRBV6-6 14
CASSFGTVSYYEQYF few TRBV7-2 15
CASSLTGGTGELFF few TRBV5-1 14
CATWAGGGRVRNEQFF NA TRBV10-3 16
CASSRGGRSTGELFF NA TRBV4-1 15
CASSEVGTGAGETQYF NA TRBV6-1 16
CASTRTQTEHTQYF NA TRBV6-6 14
CASSLSGVKSYNEQFF NA TRBV5-4 16
CASSLTSGSGNEQFF NA TRBV7-7 15
CASSRIGTAHEQYF NA TRBV6-5 14
CASSQDPGGRGKLFF NA TRBV3-1/TRBV3-2 15
CATSDSSYEQYF NA TRBV10-3 12
CASSLDRSRDEKLFF NA TRBV5-1 15
CASSLGQGGSTDTQYF NA TRBV5-4 16
CASISGRAAGELFF once TRBV2 14
CASPDGLAGRDTQYF NA TRBV2 15
CATITSGELFF NA TRBV15 11
CASRDTSGSRKTQYF NA TRBV7-2 15
CASSETGAGANVLTF NA TRBV5-1 15
CASSRLAGNTGELFF NA TRBV6-6 15
CASRFRGGRPDTQYF NA TRBV3-1/TRBV3-2 15
CASRKPGNTIYF NA TRBV6-5 12
CASSFKQGVRYGYTF NA TRBV11-3 15
CAISDGLAYEQYF NA TRBV10-3 13
CASSEQGGTEAFF few TRBV19 13
CASSERLAAYNEQFF NA TRBV2 15
CAWRGRERQVEQYF NA TRBV30 14
CASSSPQGLTRFRGYTF once TRBV28 17
CASSWVARETQYF NA TRBV2 13
CASSQDRGDGAAGQYF NA TRBV14 16
CSVDGGGGRDTEAFF few TRBV29-1 15
CSVELSYGYTF NA TRBV29-1 11
CASSQGPPSGHLYTDTQYF NA TRBV3-1/TRBV3-2 19
CASSVGVYATNEKLFF NA TRBV9 16
CASSHRGSTNEKLFF NA TRBV6-5 15
CASSLGLAGLNEQFF NA TRBV9 15
CASSVDIGSYEQYF NA TRBV5-4 14
CATKEGARADTQYF NA TRBV28 14
CATSRARTGGVETQYF NA TRBV15 16
CASSRLAGANTGELFF NA TRBV6-4 16
CASSETGFNQPQHF few TRBV6-1 14
CASSDLYPYEQYF NA TRBV2 13
CASSLVQSYEQYF NA TRBV5-6 13
CASRGLATDTQYF NA TRBV4-1 13
CASQGLAGVNNEQFF NA TRBV18 15
CASSLMGGTYNEQFF NA TRBV28 15
CASSSDLSYEQYF NA TRBV15 13
CASSQNTGLAGVETQYF few TRBV4-1 17
CSVEEAGESYEQYF few TRBV29-1 14
CASSLAGVGYTLHF NA TRBV19 14